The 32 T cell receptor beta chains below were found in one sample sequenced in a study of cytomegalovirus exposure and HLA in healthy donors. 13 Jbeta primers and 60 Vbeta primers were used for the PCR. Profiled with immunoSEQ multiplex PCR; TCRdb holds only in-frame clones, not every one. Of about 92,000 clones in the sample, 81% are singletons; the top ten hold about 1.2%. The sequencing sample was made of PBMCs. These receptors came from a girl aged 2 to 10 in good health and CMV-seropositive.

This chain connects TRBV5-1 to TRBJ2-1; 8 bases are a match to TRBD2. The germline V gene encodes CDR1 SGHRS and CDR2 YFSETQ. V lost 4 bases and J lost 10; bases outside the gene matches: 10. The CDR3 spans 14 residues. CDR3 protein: CASSPEGLAGEQFF. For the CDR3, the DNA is TGCGCCAGCAGCCCGGAGGGATTAGCGGGAGAGCAGTTCTTC. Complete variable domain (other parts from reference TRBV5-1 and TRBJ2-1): KAGVTQTPRYLIKTRGQQVTLSCSPISGHRSVSWYQQTPGQGLQFLFEYFSETQRNKGNFPGRFSGRQFSNSRSEMNVSTLELGDSALYLCASSPEGLAGEQFFGPGTRLTVL.

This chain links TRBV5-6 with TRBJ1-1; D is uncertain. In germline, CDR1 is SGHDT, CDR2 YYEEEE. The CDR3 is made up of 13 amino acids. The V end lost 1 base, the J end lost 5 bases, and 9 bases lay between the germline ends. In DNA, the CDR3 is TGTGCCAGCAGCTTGTCTCCGGGGACTGAAGCTTTCTTT. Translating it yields CASSLSPGTEAFF.

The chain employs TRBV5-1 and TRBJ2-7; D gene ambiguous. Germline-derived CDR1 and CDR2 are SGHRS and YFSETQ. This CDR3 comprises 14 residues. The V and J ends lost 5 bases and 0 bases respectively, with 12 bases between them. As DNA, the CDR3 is TGCGCCAGCAGGCCCGCGCTCGGCTCCTACGAGCAGTACTTC. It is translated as CASRPALGSYEQYF.

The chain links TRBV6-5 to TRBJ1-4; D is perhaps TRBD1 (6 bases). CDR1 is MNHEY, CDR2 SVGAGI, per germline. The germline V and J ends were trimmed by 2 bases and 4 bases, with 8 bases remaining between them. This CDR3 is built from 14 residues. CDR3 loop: CASSYQGRNEKLFF. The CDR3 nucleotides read TGTGCCAGCAGTTACCAGGGGCGTAATGAAAAACTGTTTTTT.

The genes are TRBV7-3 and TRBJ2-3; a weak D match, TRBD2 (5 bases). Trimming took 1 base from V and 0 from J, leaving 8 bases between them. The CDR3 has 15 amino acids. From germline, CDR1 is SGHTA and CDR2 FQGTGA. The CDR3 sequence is CASSLNTGSTDTQYF. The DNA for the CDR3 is TGTGCCAGCAGCTTAAATACGGGGAGCACAGATACGCAGTATTTT.

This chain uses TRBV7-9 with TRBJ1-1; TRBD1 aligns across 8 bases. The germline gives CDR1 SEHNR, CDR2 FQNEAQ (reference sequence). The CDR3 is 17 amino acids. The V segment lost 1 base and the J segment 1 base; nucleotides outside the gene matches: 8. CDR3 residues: CASSLVGAGQENTEAFF. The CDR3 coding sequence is TGTGCCAGCAGCTTAGTAGGGGCGGGACAGGAGAACACTGAAGCTTTCTTT.

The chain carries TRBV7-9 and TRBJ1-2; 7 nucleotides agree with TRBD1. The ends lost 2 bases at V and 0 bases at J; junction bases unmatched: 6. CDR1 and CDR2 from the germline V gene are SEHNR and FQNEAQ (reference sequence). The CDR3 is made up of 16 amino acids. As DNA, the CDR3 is TGTGCCAGCAGCTTAAGCCGGGACAGAGCTAACTATGGCTACACCTTC. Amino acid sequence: CASSLSRDRANYGYTF. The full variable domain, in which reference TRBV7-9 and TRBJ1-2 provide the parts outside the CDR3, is DTGVSQNPRHKITKRGQNVTFRCDPISEHNRLYWYRQTLGQGPEFLTYFQNEAQLEKSRLLSDRFSAERPKGSFSTLEIQRTEQGDSAMYLCASSLSRDRANYGYTFGSGTRLTVV.

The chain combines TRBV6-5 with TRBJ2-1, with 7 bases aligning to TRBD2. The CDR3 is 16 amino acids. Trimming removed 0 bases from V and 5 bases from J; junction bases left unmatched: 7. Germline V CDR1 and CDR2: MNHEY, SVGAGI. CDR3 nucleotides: TGTGCCAGCAGTTACTCGGGGGAGCGGGGTGACAATGAGCAGTTCTTC. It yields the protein CASSYSGERGDNEQFF.

CDR3 DNA: TGTGCCAGCAGCGCCCGTGCTAGCGGGAGTAGGGAGACCCAGTACTTC. Protein sequence: CASSARASGSRETQYF. The chain recombines TRBV5-4 with TRBJ2-5, with TRBD2 identical over 10 bases. The ends lost 4 bases at V and 5 bases at J; junction bases unmatched: 11. The germline CDR1 and CDR2 sequences are SGHNT and YYREEE (reference sequence). The CDR3 totals 16 residues.

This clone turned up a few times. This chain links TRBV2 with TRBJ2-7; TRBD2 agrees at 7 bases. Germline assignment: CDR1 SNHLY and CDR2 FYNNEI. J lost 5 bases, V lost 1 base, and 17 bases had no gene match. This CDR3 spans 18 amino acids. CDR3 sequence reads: CASSEGGFRRGSENEQYF. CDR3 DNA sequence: TGTGCCAGCAGTGAAGGAGGATTTCGGCGCGGGAGTGAGAACGAGCAGTACTTC.

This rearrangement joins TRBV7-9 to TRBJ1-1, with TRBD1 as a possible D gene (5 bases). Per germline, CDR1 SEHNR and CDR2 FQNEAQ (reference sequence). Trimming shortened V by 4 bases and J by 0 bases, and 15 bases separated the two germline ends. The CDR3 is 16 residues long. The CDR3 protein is CASSWAGAGMNTEAFF. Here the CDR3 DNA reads TGTGCCAGCAGCTGGGCTGGAGCAGGGATGAACACTGAAGCTTTCTTT.

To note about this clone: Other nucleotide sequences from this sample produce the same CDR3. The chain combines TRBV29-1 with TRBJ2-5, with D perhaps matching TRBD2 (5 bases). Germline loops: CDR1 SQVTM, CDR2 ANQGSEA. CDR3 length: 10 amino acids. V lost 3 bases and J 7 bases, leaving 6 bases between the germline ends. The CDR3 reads CSVDSGTQYF. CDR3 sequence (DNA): TGCAGCGTTGACAGCGGGACCCAGTACTTC.

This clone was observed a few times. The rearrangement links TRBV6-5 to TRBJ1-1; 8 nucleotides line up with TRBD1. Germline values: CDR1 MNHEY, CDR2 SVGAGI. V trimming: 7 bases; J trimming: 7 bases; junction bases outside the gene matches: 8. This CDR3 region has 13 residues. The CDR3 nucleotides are TGTGCCAGCAAAGTGACAGGGGAATATGAAGCTTTCTTT. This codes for CASKVTGEYEAFF.

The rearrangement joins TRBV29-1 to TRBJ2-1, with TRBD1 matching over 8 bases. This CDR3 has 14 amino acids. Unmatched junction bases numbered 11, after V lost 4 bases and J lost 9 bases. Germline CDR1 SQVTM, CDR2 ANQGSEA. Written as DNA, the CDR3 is TGCAGCGTTGGGGGGACAGGATTTGACAGTGAGCAGTTCTTC. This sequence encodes CSVGGTGFDSEQFF.

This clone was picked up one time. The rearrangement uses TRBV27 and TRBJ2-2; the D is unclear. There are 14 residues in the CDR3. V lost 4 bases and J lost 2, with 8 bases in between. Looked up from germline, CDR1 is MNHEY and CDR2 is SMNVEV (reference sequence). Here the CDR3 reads CASSSITNTGELFF. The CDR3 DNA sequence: TGTGCCAGCAGTTCAATCACTAACACCGGGGAGCTGTTTTTT.

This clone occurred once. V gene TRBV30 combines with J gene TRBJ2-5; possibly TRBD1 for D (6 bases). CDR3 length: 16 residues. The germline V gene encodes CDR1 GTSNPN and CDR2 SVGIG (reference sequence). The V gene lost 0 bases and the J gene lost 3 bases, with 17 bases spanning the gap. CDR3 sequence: CAWSVVSRRTEETQYF. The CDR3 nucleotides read TGTGCCTGGAGTGTTGTCTCGCGGCGGACAGAAGAGACCCAGTACTTC.

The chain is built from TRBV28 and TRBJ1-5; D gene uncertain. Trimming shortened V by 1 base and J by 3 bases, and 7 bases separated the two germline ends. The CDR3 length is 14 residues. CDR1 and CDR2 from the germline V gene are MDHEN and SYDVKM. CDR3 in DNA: TGTGCCAGCAGTTTATTGTCAGACAATCAGCCCCAGCATTTT. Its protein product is CASSLLSDNQPQHF.

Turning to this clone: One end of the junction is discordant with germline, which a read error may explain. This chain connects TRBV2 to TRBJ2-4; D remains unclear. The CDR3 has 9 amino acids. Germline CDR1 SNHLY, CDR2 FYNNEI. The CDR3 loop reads CASSALACF. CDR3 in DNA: TGTGCCAGCAGCGCGCTTGCCTGCTTC. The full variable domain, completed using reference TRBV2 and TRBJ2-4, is EPEVTQTPSHQVTQMGQEVILRCVPISNHLYFYWYRQILGQKVEFLVSFYNNEISEKSEIFDDQFSVERPDGSNFTLKIRSTKLEDSAMYFCASSALACFGAGTRLSVL.

DNA for the CDR3: TGTGCCAGCAGCTTAGTTGGCAACGGGGAGCTGTTTTTT. Translated, it gives CASSLVGNGELFF. The J gene is TRBJ2-2, the V gene TRBV7-9; D not certain. Trimming pared 1 base from V and 7 bases from J, leaving 7 bases between. The CDR3 length is 13 residues. Germline V gives CDR1 SEHNR, CDR2 FQNEAQ (reference sequence).

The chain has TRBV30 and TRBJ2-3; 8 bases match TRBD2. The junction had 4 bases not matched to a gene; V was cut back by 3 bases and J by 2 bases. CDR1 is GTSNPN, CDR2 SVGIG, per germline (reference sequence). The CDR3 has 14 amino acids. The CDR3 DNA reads TGTGCCTGGAGGACACTAGCGGACACAGATACGCAGTATTTT. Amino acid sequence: CAWRTLADTDTQYF. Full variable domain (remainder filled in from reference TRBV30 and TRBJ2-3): SQTIHQWPATLVQPVGSPLSLECTVEGTSNPNLYWYRQAAGRGLQLLFYSVGIGQISSEVPQNLSASRPQDRQFILSSKKLLLSDSGFYLCAWRTLADTDTQYFGPGTRLTVL.

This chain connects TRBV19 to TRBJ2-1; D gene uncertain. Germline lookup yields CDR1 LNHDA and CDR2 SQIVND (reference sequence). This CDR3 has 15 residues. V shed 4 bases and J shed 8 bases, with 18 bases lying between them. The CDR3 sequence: CASSTSVRRYHEQFF. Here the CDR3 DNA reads TGTGCCAGTAGTACCAGCGTTCGCCGCTATCATGAGCAGTTCTTC.

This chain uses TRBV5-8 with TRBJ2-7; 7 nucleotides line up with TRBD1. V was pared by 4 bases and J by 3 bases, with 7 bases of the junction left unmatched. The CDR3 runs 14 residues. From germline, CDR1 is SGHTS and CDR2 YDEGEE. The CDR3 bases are TGTGCCAGCAGCCCCCGGGACAGAAACTACGAGCAGTACTTC. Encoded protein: CASSPRDRNYEQYF.

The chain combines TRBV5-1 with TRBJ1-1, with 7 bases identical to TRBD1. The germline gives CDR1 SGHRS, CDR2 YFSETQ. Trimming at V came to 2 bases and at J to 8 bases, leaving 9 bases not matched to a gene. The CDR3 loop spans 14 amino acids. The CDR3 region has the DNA TGCGCCAGCAGCTTTGAACAGGGGACAGCAGAAGCTTTCTTT. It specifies CASSFEQGTAEAFF.

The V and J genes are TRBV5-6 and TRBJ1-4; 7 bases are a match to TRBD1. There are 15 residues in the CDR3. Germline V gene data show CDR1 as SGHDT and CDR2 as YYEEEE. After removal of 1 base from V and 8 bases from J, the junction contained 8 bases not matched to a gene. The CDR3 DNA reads TGTGCCAGCAGCTTGAACGCAGGGGGAGGCGAAAAACTGTTTTTT. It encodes CASSLNAGGGEKLFF.

CDR3 DNA: TGTGCCAGCAGTTACGGGACTCCCATCGGCGGCTACACCTTC. Its translation: CASSYGTPIGGYTF. The chain joins TRBV6-5 to TRBJ1-2; perhaps TRBD1 as D (5 bases). CDR1 and CDR2 (germline): MNHEY, SVGAGI. Trimming shortened V by 2 bases and J by 8 bases, and 15 bases separated the two germline ends. The CDR3 totals 14 residues.

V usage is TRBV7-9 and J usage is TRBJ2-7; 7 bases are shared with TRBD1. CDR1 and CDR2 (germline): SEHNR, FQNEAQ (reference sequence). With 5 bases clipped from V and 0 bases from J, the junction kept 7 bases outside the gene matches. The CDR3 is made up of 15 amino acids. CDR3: CASSPGTAFSYEQYF. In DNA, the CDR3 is TGTGCCAGCAGCCCGGGGACAGCATTCTCCTACGAGCAGTACTTC. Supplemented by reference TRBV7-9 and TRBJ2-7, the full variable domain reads DTGVSQNPRHKITKRGQNVTFRCDPISEHNRLYWYRQTLGQGPEFLTYFQNEAQLEKSRLLSDRFSAERPKGSFSTLEIQRTEQGDSAMYLCASSPGTAFSYEQYFGPGTRLTVT.

For the CDR3, the DNA is TGTGCCAGCAGCTTCCGCTCTGGGGCCAACGTCCTGACTTTC. It codes for CASSFRSGANVLTF. The chain joins TRBV5-8 to TRBJ2-6; D is unresolved. The V gene's germline CDR1 is SGHTS and CDR2 YDEGEE. Trimming took off 2 bases at V and 0 bases at J, with 3 bases between the two ends. This CDR3 comprises 14 residues.

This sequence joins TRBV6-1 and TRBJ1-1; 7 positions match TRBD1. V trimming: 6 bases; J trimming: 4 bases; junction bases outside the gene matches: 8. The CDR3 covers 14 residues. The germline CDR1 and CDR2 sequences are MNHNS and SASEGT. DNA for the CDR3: TGTGCCAGCAGACATACAGGGGATGGCACTGAAGCTTTCTTT. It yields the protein CASRHTGDGTEAFF.

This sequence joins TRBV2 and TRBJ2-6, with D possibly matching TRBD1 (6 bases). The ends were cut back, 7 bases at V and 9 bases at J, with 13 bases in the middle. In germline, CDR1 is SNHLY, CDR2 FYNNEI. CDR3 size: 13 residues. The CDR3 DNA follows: TGTGCCAGCAATCCCAGGGGAGACAACGTCCTGACTTTC. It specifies CASNPRGDNVLTF.

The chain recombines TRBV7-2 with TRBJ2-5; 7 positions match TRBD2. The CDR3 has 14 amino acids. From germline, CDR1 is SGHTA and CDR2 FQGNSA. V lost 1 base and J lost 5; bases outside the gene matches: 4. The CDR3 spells CASSLEVGRETQYF. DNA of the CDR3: TGTGCCAGCAGCTTAGAGGTCGGGAGGGAGACCCAGTACTTC.

Written as DNA, the CDR3 is TGCGCCAGCAGCTTGGACACTAGCGGAGCGCAGTATTTT. This gives the protein CASSLDTSGAQYF. The chain employs TRBV5-1 and TRBJ2-3; the match to TRBD2 covers 8 bases. Germline-derived CDR1 and CDR2 are SGHRS and YFSETQ. The trim removed 0 bases at V and 10 bases at J, leaving 4 bases unmatched. The CDR3 covers 13 residues. The complete variable domain, with remaining parts taken from reference TRBV5-1 and TRBJ2-3, reads KAGVTQTPRYLIKTRGQQVTLSCSPISGHRSVSWYQQTPGQGLQFLFEYFSETQRNKGNFPGRFSGRQFSNSRSEMNVSTLELGDSALYLCASSLDTSGAQYFGPGTRLTVL.

The CDR3 nucleotides read TGTGCCAGCAGTACCCCGGTAGGGCCAAGGGGGGAGCAGTACTTC. Translation gives CASSTPVGPRGEQYF. This sequence joins TRBV28 and TRBJ2-7; maybe TRBD1 (6 bases). Trimming shortened V by 5 bases and J by 7 bases, and 21 bases separated the two germline ends. The CDR3 length is 15 residues. Germline CDR1 reads MDHEN; CDR2 reads SYDVKM.